This TCR beta chain comes out of a study of shared clonotypes between healthy human individuals. Whole-study results and caveats: The naive CD4 repertoires of a handful of donors were compared, and around 4.7% of clonotypes were shared.

Worth noting for this clone: Antigen unknown.

TCRdb's table, derived via immunoSEQ multiplex PCR, lists solely in-frame clones and lacks some. The sample lists roughly 2,000,000 clones; about 93% were seen once. CD45RO-negative, CCR7-positively selected cells formed the naive CD8 fraction, excluding terminally differentiated effector memory CD45RA+ cells. The CDR3 runs to 12 residues. V was pared by 9 bases and J by 0 bases, with 8 bases between. CDR1 and CDR2 from the germline V gene are MNHNS and SASEGT. Sequenced material: naive CD8+ T cells from PBMCs. This TCR was recovered from a young man in good health. Some clones in this sample may be carry-over from other donors' samples. This chain connects TRBV6-1 to TRBJ1-2, with a tentative D call TRBD1 (5 bases). The CDR3 protein is CARQDPNYGYTF. In DNA, the CDR3 is TGTGCCAGACAGGATCCTAACTATGGCTACACCTTC.